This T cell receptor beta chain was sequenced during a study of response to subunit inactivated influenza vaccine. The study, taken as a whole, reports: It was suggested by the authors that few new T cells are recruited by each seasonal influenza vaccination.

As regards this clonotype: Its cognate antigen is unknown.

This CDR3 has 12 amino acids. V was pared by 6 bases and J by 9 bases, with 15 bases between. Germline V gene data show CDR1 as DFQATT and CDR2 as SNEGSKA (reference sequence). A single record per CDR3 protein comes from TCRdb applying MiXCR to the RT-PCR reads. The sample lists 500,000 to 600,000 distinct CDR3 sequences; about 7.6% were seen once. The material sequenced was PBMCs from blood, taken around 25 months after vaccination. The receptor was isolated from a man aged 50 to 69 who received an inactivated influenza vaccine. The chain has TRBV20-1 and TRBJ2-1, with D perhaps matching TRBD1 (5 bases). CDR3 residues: CSAQRDSFEQFF. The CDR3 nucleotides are TGCAGTGCGCAACGTGACAGTTTTGAGCAGTTCTTC.